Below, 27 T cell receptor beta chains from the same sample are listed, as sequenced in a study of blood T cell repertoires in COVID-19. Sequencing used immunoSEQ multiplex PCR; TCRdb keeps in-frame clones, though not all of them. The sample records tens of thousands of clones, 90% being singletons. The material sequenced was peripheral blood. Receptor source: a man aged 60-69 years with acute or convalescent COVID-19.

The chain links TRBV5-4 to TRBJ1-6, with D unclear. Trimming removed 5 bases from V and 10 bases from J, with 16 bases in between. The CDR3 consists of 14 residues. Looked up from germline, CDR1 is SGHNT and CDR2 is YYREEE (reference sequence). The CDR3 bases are TGTGCCAGCAGGGTGGGGAGAAATGGGTCACCCCTCCACTTT. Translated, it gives CASRVGRNGSPLHF.

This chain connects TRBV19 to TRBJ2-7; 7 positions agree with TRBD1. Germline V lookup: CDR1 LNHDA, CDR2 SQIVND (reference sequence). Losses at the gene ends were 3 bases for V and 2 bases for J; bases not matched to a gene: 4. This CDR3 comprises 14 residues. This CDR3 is CASSIRQGTYEQYF. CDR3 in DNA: TGTGCCAGTAGTATTAGACAGGGAACCTACGAGCAGTACTTC. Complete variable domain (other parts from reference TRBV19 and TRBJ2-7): DGGITQSPKYLFRKEGQNVTLSCEQNLNHDAMYWYRQDPGQGLRLIYYSQIVNDFQKGDIAEGYSVSREKKESFPLTVTSAQKNPTAFYLCASSIRQGTYEQYFGPGTRLTVT.

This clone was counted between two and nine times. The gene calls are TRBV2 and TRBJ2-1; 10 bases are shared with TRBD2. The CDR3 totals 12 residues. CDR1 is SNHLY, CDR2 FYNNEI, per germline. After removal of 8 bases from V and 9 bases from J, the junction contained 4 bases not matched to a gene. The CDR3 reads CASLGLAVEQFF. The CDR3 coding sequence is TGTGCCAGCCTAGGACTAGCGGTTGAGCAGTTCTTC. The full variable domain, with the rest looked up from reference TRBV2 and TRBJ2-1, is EPEVTQTPSHQVTQMGQEVILRCVPISNHLYFYWYRQILGQKVEFLVSFYNNEISEKSEIFDDQFSVERPDGSNFTLKIRSTKLEDSAMYFCASLGLAVEQFFGPGTRLTVL.

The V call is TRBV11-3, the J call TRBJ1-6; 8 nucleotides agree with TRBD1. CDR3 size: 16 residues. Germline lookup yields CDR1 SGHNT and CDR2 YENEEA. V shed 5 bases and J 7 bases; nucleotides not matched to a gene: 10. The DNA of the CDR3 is TGTGCCAGCAGCCCAGGACAGGGCCTTTCGAATTCACCCCTCCACTTT. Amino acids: CASSPGQGLSNSPLHF.

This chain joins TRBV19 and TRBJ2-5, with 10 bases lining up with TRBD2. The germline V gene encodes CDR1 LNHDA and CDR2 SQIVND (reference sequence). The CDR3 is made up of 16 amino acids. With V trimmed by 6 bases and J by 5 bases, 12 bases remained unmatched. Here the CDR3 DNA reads TGTGCCAGTAGCGAGACCCTAGCGGGAGTAGGTGAGACCCAGTACTTC. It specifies CASSETLAGVGETQYF.

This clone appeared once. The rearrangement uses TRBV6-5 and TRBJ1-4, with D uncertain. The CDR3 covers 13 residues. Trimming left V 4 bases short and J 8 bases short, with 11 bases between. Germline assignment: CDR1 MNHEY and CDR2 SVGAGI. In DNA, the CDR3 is TGTGCCAGCAGTTCTACTCGGTGGGAAAAACTGTTTTTT. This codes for CASSSTRWEKLFF.

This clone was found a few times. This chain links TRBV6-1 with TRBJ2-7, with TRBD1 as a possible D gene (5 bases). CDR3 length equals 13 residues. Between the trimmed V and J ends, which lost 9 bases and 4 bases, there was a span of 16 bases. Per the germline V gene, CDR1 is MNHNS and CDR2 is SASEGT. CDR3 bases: TGTGCCAGTACAGAGGCAGGGAAATACGAGCAGTACTTC. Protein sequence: CASTEAGKYEQYF.

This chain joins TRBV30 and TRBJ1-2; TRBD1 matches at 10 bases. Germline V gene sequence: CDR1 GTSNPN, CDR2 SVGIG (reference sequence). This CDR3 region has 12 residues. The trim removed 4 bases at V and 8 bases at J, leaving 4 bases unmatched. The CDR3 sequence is CAWTRDRGGYTF. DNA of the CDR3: TGTGCCTGGACGAGGGACAGGGGAGGCTACACCTTC.

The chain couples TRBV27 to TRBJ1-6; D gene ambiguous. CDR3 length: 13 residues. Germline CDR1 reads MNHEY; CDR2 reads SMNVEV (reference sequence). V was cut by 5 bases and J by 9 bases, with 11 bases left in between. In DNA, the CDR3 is TGTGCCAGCAGTCCCTTTCGCGGTTCACCCCTCCACTTT. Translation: CASSPFRGSPLHF.

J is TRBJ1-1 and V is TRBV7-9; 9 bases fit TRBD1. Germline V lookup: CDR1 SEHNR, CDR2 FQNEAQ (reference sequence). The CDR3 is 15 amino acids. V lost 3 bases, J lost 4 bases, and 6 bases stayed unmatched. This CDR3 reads CASSLNTGGFTEAFF. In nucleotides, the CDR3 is TGTGCCAGCAGCTTGAATACAGGGGGCTTCACTGAAGCTTTCTTT.

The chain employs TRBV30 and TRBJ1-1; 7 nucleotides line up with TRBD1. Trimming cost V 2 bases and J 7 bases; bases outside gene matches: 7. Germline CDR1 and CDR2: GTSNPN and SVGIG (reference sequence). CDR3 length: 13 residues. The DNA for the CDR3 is TGTGCCTGGAGTCCCTACAGGGGAGGTGAAGCTTTCTTT. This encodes CAWSPYRGGEAFF.

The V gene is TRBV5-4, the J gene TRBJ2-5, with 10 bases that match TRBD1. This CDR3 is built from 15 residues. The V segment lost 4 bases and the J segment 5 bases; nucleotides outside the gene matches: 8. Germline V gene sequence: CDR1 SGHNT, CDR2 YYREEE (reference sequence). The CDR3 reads CASSPGTGARETQYF. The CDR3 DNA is TGTGCCAGCAGCCCCGGGACAGGGGCTAGGGAGACCCAGTACTTC.

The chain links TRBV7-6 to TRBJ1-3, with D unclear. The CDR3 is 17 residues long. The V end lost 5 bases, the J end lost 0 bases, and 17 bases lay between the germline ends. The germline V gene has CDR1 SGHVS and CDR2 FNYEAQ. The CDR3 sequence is CASSVTPTGFSGNTIYF. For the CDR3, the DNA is TGTGCCAGCAGCGTGACTCCCACGGGGTTCTCTGGAAACACCATATATTTT.

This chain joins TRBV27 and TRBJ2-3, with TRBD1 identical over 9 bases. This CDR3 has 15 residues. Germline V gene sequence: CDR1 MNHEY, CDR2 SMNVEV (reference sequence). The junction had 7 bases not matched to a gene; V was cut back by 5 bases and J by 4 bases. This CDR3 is CASSDGTGFSDTQYF. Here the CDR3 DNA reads TGTGCCAGCAGTGATGGGACAGGGTTTTCAGATACGCAGTATTTT.

The CDR3 sequence: CSASQGLAYEQYF. CDR3 DNA: TGCAGTGCTAGTCAGGGGCTTGCCTACGAGCAGTACTTC. This rearrangement joins TRBV20-1 to TRBJ2-7; tentative D call: TRBD1 (6 bases). The germline gives CDR1 DFQATT, CDR2 SNEGSKA (reference sequence). With 3 bases removed from V and 2 bases from J, the gap between germline ends came to 11 bases. The CDR3 is made up of 13 amino acids.

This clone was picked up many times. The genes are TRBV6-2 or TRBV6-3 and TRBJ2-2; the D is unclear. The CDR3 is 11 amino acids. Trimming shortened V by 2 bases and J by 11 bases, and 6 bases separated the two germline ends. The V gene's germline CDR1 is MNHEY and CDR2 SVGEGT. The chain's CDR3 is CASSYPHELFF. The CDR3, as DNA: TGTGCCAGCAGTTACCCCCATGAGCTGTTTTTT.

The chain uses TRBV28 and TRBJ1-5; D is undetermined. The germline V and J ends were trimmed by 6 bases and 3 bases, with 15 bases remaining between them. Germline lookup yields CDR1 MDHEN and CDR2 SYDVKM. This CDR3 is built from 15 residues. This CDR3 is CASRTPGRDNQPQHF. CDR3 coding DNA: TGTGCCAGCAGGACTCCGGGCCGGGACAATCAGCCCCAGCATTTT.

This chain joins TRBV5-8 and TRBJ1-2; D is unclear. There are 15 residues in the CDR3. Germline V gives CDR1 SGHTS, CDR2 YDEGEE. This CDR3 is CARYKPRRSIYGYTF. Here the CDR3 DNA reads TGTGCAAGATACAAACCGAGGCGGAGCATTTATGGCTACACCTTC.

This chain's CDR3 is CASSATEEYEQYF. The CDR3 bases are TGTGCCAGCAGCGCGACAGAAGAGTACGAGCAGTACTTC. The chain couples TRBV7-9 to TRBJ2-7; TRBD1 is a possible D gene (5 bases). The germline V gene encodes CDR1 SEHNR and CDR2 FQNEAQ (reference sequence). This CDR3 has 13 residues. The V end was cut by 5 bases, the J end by 4 bases, with 12 bases between.

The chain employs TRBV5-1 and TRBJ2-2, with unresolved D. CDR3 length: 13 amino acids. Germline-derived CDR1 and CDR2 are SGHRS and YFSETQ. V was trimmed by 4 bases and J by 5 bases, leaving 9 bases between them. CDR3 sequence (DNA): TGCGCCAGCAGCCTCCAGACAACCGGGGAGCTGTTTTTT. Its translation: CASSLQTTGELFF.

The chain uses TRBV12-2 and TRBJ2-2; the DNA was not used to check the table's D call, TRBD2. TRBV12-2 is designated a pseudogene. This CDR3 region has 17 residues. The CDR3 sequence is CASRARASGGDTGELFF. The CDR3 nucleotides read TGTGCAAGTCGCGCCAGGGCTAGCGGGGGGGACACCGGGGAGCTGTTTTTT.

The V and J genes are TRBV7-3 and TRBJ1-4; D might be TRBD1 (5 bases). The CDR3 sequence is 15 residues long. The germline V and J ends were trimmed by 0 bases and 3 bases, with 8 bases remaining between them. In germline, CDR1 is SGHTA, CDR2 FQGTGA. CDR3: CASSLTGQPNEKLFF. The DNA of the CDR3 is TGTGCCAGCAGCTTAACGGGGCAGCCTAATGAAAAACTGTTTTTT.

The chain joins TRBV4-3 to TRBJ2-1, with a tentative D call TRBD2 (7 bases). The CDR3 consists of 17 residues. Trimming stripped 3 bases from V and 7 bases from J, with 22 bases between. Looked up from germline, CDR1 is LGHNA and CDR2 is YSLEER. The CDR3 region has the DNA TGCGCCAGCAGCCAGGACGCCCGGGGGGCCTCACGAAATGAGCAGTTCTTC. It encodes CASSQDARGASRNEQFF.

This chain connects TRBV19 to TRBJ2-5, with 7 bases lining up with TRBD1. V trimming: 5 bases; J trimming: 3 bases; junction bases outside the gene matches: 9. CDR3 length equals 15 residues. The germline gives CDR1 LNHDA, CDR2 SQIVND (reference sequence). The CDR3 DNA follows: TGTGCCAGTAGTCTAACCGGGACAGCGAAAGAGACCCAGTACTTC. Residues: CASSLTGTAKETQYF.

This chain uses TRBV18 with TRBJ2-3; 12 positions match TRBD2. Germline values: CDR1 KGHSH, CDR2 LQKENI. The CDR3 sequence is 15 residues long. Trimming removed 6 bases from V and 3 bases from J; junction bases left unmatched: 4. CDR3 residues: CASSTTSGSTDTQYF. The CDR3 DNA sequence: TGTGCCAGCTCGACGACTAGCGGGAGTACAGATACGCAGTATTTT. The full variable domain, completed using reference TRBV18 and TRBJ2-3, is NAGVMQNPRHLVRRRGQEARLRCSPMKGHSHVYWYRQLPEEGLKFMVYLQKENIIDESGMPKERFSAEFPKEGPSILRIQQVVRGDSAAYFCASSTTSGSTDTQYFGPGTRLTVL.

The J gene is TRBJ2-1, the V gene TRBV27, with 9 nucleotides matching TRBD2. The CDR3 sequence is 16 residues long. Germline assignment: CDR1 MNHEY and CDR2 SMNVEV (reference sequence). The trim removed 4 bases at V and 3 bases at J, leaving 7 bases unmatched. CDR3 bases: TGTGCCAGCAGTTCGACCTTAGCGGGAGACTACAATGAGCAGTTCTTC. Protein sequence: CASSSTLAGDYNEQFF.

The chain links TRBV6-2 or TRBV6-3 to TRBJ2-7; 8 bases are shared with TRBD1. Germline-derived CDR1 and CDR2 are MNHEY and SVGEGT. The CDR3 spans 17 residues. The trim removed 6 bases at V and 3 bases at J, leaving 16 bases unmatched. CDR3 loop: CASSNARTGTGVYEQYF. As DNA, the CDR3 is TGTGCCAGCAGCAACGCCCGGACAGGGACCGGTGTCTACGAGCAGTACTTC.